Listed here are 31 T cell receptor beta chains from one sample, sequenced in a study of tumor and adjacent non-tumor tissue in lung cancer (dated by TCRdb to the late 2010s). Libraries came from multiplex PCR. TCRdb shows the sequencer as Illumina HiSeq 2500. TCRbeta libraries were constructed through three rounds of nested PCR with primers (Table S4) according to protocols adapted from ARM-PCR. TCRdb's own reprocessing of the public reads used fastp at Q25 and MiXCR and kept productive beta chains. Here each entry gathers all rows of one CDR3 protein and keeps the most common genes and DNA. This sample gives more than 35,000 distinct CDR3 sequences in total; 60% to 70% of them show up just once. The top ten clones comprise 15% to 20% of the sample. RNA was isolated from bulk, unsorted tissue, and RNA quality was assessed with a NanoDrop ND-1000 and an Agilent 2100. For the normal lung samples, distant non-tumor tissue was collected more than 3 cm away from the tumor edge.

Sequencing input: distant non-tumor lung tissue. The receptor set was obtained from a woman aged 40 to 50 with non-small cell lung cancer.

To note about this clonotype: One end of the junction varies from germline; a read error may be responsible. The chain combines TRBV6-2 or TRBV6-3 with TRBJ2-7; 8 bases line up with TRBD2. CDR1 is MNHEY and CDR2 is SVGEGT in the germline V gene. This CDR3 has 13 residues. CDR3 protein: CANSYGHWRGAQF. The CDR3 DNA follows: TGTGCCAACAGTTACGGGCACTGGCGGGGGGCCCAATTC.

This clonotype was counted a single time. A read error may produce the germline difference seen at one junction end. The CDR3 coding sequence is TGTGCCAGCAGCACAGGGACTGGCGGAATCTACGAGCACTACTTC. Amino acids: CASSTGTGGIYEHYF. The genes are TRBV11-2 and TRBJ2-7; D is tentatively TRBD1 or TRBD2 (6 bases each). The germline gives CDR1 SGHAT, CDR2 FQNNGV. The CDR3 extends over 15 amino acids.

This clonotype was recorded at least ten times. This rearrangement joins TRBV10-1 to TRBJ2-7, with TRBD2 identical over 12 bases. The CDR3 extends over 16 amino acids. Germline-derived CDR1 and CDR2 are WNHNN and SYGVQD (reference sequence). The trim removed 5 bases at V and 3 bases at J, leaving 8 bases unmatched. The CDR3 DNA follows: TGCGCCAGCAGTCCAGAGACACTAGCGGGAGGCTACGAGCAGTACTTC. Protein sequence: CASSPETLAGGYEQYF.

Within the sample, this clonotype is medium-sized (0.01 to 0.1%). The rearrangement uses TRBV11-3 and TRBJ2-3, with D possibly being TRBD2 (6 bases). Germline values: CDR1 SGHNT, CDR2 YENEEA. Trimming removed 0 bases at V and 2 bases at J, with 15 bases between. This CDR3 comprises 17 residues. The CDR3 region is CASSLEGVLAPTDTQYF. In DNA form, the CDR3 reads TGTGCCAGCAGCTTAGAGGGGGTACTAGCCCCCACAGATACGCAGTATTTT.

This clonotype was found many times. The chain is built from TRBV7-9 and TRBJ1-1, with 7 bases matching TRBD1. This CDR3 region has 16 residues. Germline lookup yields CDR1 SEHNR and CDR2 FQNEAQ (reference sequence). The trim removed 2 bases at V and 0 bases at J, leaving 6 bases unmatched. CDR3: CASSLWLGQMNTEAFF. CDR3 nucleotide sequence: TGTGCCAGCAGCTTATGGTTGGGACAGATGAACACTGAAGCTTTCTTT.

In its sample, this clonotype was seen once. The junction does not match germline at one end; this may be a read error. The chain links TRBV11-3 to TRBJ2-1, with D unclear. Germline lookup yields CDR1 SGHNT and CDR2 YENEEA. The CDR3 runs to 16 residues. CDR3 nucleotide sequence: TGTGCCACCAGCTCCCGGGCCCCTACCTTCTACAATGAGCTGCTCTTC. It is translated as CATSSRAPTFYNELLF.

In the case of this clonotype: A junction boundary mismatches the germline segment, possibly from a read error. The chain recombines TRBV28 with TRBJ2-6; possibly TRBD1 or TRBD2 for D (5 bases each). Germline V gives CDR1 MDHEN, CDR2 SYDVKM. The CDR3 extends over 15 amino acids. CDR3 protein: CASRRGGSGANILTF. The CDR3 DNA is TGTGCCAGCAGGAGGGGCGGCTCTGGGGCCAACATCCTGACTTTC.

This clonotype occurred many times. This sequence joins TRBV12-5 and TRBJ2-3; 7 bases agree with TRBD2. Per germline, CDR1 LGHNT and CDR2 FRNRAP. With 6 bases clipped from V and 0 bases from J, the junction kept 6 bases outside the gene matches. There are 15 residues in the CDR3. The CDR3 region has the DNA TGTGCTAGTGGGATGAGGCGGGGGAGCACAGATACGCAGTATTTT. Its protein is CASGMRRGSTDTQYF.

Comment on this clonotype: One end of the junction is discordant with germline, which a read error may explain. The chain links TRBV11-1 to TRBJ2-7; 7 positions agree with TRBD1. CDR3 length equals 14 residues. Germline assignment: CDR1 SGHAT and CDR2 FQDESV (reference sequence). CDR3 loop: CASSRGQSSCEQYF. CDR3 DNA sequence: TGTGCCAGCAGCAGGGGGCAGAGCTCCTGCGAGCAGTACTTC. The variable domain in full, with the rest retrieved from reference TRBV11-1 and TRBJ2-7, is EAEVAQSPRYKITEKSQAVAFWCDPISGHATLYWYRQILGQGPELLVQFQDESVVDDSQLPKDRFSAERLKGVDSTLKIQPAELGDSAMYLCASSRGQSSCEQYFGPGTRLTVT.

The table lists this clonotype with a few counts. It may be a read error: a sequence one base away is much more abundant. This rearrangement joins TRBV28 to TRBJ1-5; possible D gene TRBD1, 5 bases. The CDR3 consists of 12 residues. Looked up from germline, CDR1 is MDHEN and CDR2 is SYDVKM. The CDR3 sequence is CASNDGGQPRHF. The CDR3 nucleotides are TGTGCCAGCAATGACGGGGGTCAGCCCCGGCATTTT.

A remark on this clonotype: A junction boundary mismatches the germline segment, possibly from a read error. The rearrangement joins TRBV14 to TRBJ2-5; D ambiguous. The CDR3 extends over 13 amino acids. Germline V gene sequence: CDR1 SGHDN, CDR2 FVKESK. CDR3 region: CASSRTIQETQCF. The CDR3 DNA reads TGTGCTAGCAGCCGGACGATACAAGAGACCCAGTGCTTC.

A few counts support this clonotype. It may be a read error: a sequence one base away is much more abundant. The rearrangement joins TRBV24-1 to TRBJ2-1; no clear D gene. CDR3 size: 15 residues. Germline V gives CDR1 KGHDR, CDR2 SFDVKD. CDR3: CATSDPATNYNEQSF. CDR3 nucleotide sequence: TGTGCCACCAGTGATCCTGCGACCAACTACAATGAGCAGTCCTTC.

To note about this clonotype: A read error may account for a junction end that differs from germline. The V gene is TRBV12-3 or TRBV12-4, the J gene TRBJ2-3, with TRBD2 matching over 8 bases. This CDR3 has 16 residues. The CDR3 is CDSTPLVLAGFHTLYF. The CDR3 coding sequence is TGTGACAGCACCCCCCTGGTGTTAGCGGGGTTCCATACGCTGTATTTT.

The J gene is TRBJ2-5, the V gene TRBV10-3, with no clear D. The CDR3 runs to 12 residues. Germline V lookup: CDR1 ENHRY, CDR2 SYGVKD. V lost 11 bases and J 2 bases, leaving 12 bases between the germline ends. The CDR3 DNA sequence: TGTGCCCCCGCGGTGGAGCAAGAGACCCAGTACTTC. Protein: CAPAVEQETQYF.

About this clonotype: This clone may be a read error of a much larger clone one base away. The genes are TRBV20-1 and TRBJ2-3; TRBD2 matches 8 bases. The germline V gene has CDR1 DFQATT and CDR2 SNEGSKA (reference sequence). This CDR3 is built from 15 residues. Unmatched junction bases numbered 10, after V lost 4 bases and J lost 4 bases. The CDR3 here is CSANRTSREPDTQYF. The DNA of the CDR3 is TGCAGTGCTAATAGGACTAGCAGGGAACCAGATACGCAGTATTTT.

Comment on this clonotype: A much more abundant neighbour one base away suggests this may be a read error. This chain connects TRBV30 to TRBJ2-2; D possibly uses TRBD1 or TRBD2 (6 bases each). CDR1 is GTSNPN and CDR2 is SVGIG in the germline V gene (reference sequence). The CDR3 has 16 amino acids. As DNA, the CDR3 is TGTGCCTGTAGTGGAGGGTCTTGGGGGCGCACCGGGGAGCTGTTTTTT. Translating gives CACSGGSWGRTGELFF.

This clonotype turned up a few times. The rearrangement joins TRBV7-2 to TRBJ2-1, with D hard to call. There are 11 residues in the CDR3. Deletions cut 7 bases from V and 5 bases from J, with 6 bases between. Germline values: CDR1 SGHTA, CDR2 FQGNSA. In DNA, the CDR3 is TGTGCCAGCACCATAGACAATGAGCAGTTCTTC. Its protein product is CASTIDNEQFF. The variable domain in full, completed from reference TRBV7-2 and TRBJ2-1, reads GAGVSQSPSNKVTEKGKDVELRCDPISGHTALYWYRQSLGQGLEFLIYFQGNSAPDKSGLPSDRFSAERTGGSVSTLTIQRTQQEDSAVYLCASTIDNEQFFGPGTRLTVL.

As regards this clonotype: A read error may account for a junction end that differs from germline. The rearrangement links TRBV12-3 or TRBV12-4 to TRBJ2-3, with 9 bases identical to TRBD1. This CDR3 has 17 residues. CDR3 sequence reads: CASTPPWGQGGIDTQYF. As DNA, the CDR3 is TGTGCCAGCACCCCTCCCTGGGGACAGGGTGGAATAGATACCCAGTATTTT.

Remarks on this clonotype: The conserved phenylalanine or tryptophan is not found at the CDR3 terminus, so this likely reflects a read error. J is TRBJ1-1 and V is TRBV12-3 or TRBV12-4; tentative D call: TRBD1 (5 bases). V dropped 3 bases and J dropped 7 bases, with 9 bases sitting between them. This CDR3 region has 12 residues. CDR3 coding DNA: TGTGCCAGCAGTTTTCAGGGAGTTGAAGCTTTCGTT. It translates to CASSFQGVEAFV.

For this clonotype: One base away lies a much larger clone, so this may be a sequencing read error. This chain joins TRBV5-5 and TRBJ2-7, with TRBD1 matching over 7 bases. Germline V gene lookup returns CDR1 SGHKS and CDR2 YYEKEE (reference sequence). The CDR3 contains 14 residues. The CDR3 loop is CASSAYRDSYVQYF. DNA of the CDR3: TGTGCCAGCAGCGCTTACCGGGACAGCTACGTGCAGTACTTC.

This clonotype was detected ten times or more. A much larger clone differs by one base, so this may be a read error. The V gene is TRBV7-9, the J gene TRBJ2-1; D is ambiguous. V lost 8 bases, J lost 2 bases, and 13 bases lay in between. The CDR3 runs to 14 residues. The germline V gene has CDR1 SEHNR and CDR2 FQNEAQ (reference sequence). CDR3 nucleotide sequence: TGTGCCAGCGGCCCTATTATAACCTACAATGAGCAGTTCTTC. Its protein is CASGPIITYNEQFF.

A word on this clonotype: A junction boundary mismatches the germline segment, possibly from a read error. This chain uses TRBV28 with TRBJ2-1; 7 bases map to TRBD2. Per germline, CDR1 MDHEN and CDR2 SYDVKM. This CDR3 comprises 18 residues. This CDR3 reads CASSPSFGSGDTYNERFF. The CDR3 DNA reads TGTGCCAGCAGTCCATCCTTTGGAAGCGGGGATACCTACAATGAGCGGTTCTTC.

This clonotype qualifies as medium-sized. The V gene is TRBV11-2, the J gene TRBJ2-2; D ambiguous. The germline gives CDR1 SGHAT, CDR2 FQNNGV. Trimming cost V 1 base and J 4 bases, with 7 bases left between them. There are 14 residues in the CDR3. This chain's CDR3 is CASSLAPLTGELFF. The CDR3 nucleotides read TGTGCCAGCAGCTTAGCCCCTCTCACCGGGGAGCTGTTTTTT.

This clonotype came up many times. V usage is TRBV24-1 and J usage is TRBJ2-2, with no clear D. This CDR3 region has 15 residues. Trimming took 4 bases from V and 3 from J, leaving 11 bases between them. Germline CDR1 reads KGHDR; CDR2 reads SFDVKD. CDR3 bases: TGTGCCACCAGTGAAAGAAAAGTGGACACCGGGGAGCTGTTTTTT. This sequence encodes CATSERKVDTGELFF.

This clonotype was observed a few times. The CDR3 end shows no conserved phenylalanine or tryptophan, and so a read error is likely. CDR3 in amino acids: CACSGDGNYNEQFS. DNA for the CDR3: TGTGCCTGCAGCGGGGACGGAAACTACAATGAGCAGTTCTCC. This sequence joins TRBV6-5 and TRBJ2-1; the match to TRBD2 covers 7 bases. The CDR3 sequence is 14 residues long. CDR1 is MNHEY, CDR2 SVGAGI, per germline.

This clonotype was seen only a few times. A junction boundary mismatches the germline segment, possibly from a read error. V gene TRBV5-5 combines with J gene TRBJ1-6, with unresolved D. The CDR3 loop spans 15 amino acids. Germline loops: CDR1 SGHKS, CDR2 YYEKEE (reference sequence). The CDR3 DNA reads TGTGCCGGCAGCTTGCAGCTCAGGCGAAATTCACCCCTCCACTTT. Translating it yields CAGSLQLRRNSPLHF.

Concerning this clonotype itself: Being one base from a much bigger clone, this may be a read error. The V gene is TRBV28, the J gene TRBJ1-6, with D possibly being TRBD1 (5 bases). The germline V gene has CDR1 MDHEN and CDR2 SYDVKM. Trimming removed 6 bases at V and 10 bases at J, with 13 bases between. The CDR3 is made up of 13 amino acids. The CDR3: CASSTRGISPLHF. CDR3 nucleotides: TGTGCCAGCAGCACGAGGGGAATATCACCCCTCCACTTT.

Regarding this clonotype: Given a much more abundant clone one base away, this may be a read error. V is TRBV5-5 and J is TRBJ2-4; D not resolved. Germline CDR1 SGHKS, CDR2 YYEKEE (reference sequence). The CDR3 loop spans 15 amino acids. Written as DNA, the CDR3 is TGTGCCGGCAGCTGGCAGGAGCTAGCCAAAAACATTCAGTACTTC. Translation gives CAGSWQELAKNIQYF.

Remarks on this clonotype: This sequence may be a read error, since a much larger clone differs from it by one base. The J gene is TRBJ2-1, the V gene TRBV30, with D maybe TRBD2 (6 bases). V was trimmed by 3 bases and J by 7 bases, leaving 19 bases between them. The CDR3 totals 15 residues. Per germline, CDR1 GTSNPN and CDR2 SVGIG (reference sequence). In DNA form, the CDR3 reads TGTGCCTGGAGGAAGGTCGGGAGTGTAGGGAATGAGCAGTTCTTC. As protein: CAWRKVGSVGNEQFF. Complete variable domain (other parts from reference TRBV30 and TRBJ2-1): SQTIHQWPATLVQPVGSPLSLECTVEGTSNPNLYWYRQAAGRGLQLLFYSVGIGQISSEVPQNLSASRPQDRQFILSSKKLLLSDSGFYLCAWRKVGSVGNEQFFGPGTRLTVL.

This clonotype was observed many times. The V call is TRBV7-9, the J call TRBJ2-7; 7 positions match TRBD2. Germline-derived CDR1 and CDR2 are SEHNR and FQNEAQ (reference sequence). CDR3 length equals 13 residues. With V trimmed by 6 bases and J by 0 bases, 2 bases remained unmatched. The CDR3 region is CASSRDYSYEQYF. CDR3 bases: TGTGCCAGCAGTCGGGACTACTCCTACGAGCAGTACTTC.

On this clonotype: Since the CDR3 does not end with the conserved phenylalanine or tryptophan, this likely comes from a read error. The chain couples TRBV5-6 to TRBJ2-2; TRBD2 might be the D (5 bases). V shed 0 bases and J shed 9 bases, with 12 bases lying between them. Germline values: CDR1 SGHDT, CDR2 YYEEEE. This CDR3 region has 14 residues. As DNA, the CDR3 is TGTGCCAGCAGCTTGGGGCTAGCTTCCAGGGAGCTGTTTGTT. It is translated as CASSLGLASRELFV.